What follows are 18 T cell receptor beta chains derived from one specimen sequenced in a study of radiation and T cells in renal cell carcinoma. Treatment specified: treatment-naive control, cytoreductive nephrectomy. Assay used: immunoSEQ multiplex PCR; TCRdb lists only in-frame clones, some missing. The sample has tens of thousands of clones; 55% to 70% are singletons. The specimen was tumor tissue, collected from a patient whose treatment was nephrectomy without radiotherapy. These receptors originate from a man aged 35 to 55 with renal cell carcinoma.

The chain combines TRBV29-1 with TRBJ2-1; D is ambiguous. Germline CDR1 SQVTM, CDR2 ANQGSEA. V lost 0 bases and J 9 bases, leaving 6 bases between the germline ends. The CDR3 loop spans 11 amino acids. CDR3 sequence (DNA): TGCAGCGTTGAAGATCAGGTTGAGCAGTTCTTC. It yields the protein CSVEDQVEQFF.

The genes are TRBV11-2 and TRBJ2-7; 10 nucleotides agree with TRBD2. CDR1 is SGHAT and CDR2 is FQNNGV in the germline V gene. This CDR3 is 17 amino acids long. V shed 2 bases, J shed 7 bases, and the junction held 14 bases outside the gene matches. The CDR3 coding sequence is TGTGCCAGCAGCTTAAGGCTCAGCGGGAGGGCCCCTGAGGAGCAGTACTTC. This translates into CASSLRLSGRAPEEQYF.

The chain carries TRBV7-9 and TRBJ2-1; D might be TRBD1 (5 bases). V was pared by 5 bases and J by 8 bases, with 22 bases between. The CDR3 is made up of 16 amino acids. Germline V lookup: CDR1 SEHNR, CDR2 FQNEAQ (reference sequence). For the CDR3, the DNA is TGTGCCAGCAGCCCCCTAGGGTTGTCAGGGATCCATGAGCAGTTCTTC. The encoded protein is CASSPLGLSGIHEQFF.

The chain links TRBV6-5 to TRBJ2-1, with 10 nucleotides matching TRBD2. V dropped 6 bases and J dropped 7; count of bases not matched to a gene: 9. The CDR3 length is 15 residues. Germline V lookup: CDR1 MNHEY, CDR2 SVGAGI. In DNA, the CDR3 is TGTGCCAGCAGGCAGAGCGGGGGGGCCTCGAATGAGCAGTTCTTC. It yields the protein CASRQSGGASNEQFF.

This clone was observed a handful of times. CDR3 residues: CASSSSGGGNQPQHF. The CDR3 DNA reads TGTGCCAGCAGCTCCTCAGGGGGAGGCAATCAGCCCCAGCATTTT. The gene calls are TRBV7-9 and TRBJ1-5; TRBD1 agrees at 7 bases. V lost 4 bases to trimming and J lost 2 bases; unmatched junction nucleotides: 5. Germline lookup yields CDR1 SEHNR and CDR2 FQNEAQ (reference sequence). The CDR3 runs 15 residues.

V usage is TRBV5-1 and J usage is TRBJ1-4; unclear D gene. V lost 5 bases, J lost 4 bases, and 15 bases lay in between. CDR3 length equals 15 residues. Germline V CDR1 and CDR2: SGHRS, YFSETQ. CDR3 residues: CASSFTGHNNEKLFF. DNA for the CDR3: TGCGCCAGCAGTTTCACGGGCCACAATAATGAAAAACTGTTTTTT.

The chain is built from TRBV18 and TRBJ1-3; D remains unclear. Between the trimmed V and J ends, which lost 1 base and 0 bases, there was a span of 13 bases. The CDR3 is 17 residues long. Per the germline V gene, CDR1 is KGHSH and CDR2 is LQKENI. This chain's CDR3 is CASSPRQAASSGNTIYF. In nucleotides, the CDR3 is TGTGCCAGCTCACCACGACAAGCCGCGAGCTCTGGAAACACCATATATTTT.

A few counts support this clone. The chain has TRBV20-1 and TRBJ1-2; D call uncertain. This CDR3 has 11 amino acids. V was clipped by 3 bases and J by 8 bases, with 10 bases between them. Germline CDR1 is DFQATT and CDR2 is SNEGSKA (reference sequence). CDR3 sequence (DNA): TGCAGTGCTAGGGGAAGAAGGGGCTACACCTTC. Protein: CSARGRRGYTF.

This clone was detected only once. V and J are TRBV20-1 and TRBJ2-5; no reliable D call. The V end lost 7 bases, the J end lost 5 bases, and 8 bases lay between the germline ends. CDR1 and CDR2 from the germline V gene are DFQATT and SNEGSKA (reference sequence). The CDR3 is 10 amino acids. Here the CDR3 DNA reads TGCAGTGTACCTGGCGAGACCCAGTACTTC. Its translation: CSVPGETQYF.

The chain couples TRBV10-1 to TRBJ1-2; 7 positions agree with TRBD1. Germline CDR1 reads WNHNN; CDR2 reads SYGVQD (reference sequence). With 2 bases clipped from V and 3 bases from J, the junction kept 6 bases outside the gene matches. The CDR3 is made up of 15 amino acids. The CDR3 loop reads CASSEAKGTDYGYTF. The CDR3 nucleotides are TGCGCCAGCAGTGAGGCGAAGGGGACAGACTATGGCTACACCTTC.

J is TRBJ1-1 and V is TRBV28, with D perhaps TRBD1 (5 bases). The germline gives CDR1 MDHEN, CDR2 SYDVKM. This CDR3 spans 12 amino acids. Trimming took 3 bases from V and 11 from J, leaving 13 bases between them. Here the CDR3 reads CASSFGAPRAFF. CDR3 coding DNA: TGTGCCAGCAGTTTTGGGGCACCGAGGGCTTTCTTT.

This chain links TRBV7-2 with TRBJ2-1, with TRBD1 as a possible D gene (6 bases). Trimming stripped 5 bases from V and 7 bases from J, with 18 bases between. The germline CDR1 and CDR2 sequences are SGHTA and FQGNSA. CDR3 length: 15 residues. In DNA form, the CDR3 reads TGTGCCAGCAGCCTAGACCACAGGGTTGAGAATGAGCAGTTCTTC. Its translation: CASSLDHRVENEQFF.

The rearrangement joins TRBV9 to TRBJ1-1; D perhaps matches TRBD1 (6 bases). Per the germline V gene, CDR1 is SGDLS and CDR2 is YYNGEE. This CDR3 is 14 amino acids long. The V and J ends lost 0 bases and 4 bases respectively, with 10 bases between them. CDR3 protein: CASSVEGGGTEAFF. The CDR3 DNA follows: TGTGCCAGCAGCGTAGAAGGGGGGGGCACTGAAGCTTTCTTT. Based on the CDR3 plus reference TRBV9 and TRBJ1-1, the full variable domain is DSGVTQTPKHLITATGQRVTLRCSPRSGDLSVYWYQQSLDQGLQFLIQYYNGEERAKGNILERFSAQQFPDLHSELNLSSLELGDSALYFCASSVEGGGTEAFFGQGTRLTVV.

The CDR3 DNA reads as TGTGCCAGCAGCTTAGTACCCGGGGAACTGTTTTTT. It yields the protein CASSLVPGELFF. This chain joins TRBV13 and TRBJ1-4; D is ambiguous. Trimming took off 1 base at V and 12 bases at J, with 9 bases between the two ends. Germline V gene sequence: CDR1 PRHDT, CDR2 FYEKMQ (reference sequence). This CDR3 is 12 amino acids long.

J is TRBJ2-5 and V is TRBV29-1; the D gene is possibly TRBD1 (5 bases). CDR3 length: 12 residues. CDR1 and CDR2 (germline): SQVTM, ANQGSEA. The V end was cut by 3 bases, the J end by 3 bases, with 8 bases between. This chain's CDR3 is CSVEPTEETQYF. CDR3 bases: TGCAGCGTTGAGCCGACAGAAGAGACCCAGTACTTC.

V and J are TRBV18 and TRBJ2-2, with a tentative D call TRBD2 (5 bases). This CDR3 is built from 15 residues. CDR1 is KGHSH and CDR2 is LQKENI in the germline V gene. V was shortened by 5 bases and J by 4 bases, with 14 bases between the two germline ends. In nucleotides, the CDR3 is TGTGCCAGCTCAGCGAGTCAAGGAGGCACCGGGGAGCTGTTTTTT. Translating gives CASSASQGGTGELFF.

V gene TRBV6-6 combines with J gene TRBJ1-5; weak D call: TRBD1 (5 bases). From germline, CDR1 is MNHNY and CDR2 SVGAGI (reference sequence). The V gene lost 6 bases and the J gene lost 0 bases, with 12 bases spanning the gap. This CDR3 has 15 amino acids. The CDR3 reads CASRQEDSSNQPQHF. Written as DNA, the CDR3 is TGTGCCAGCAGACAAGAAGACAGTAGCAATCAGCCCCAGCATTTT.

The genes are TRBV5-4 and TRBJ2-5; D is uncertain. V was shortened by 4 bases and J by 2 bases, with 9 bases between the two germline ends. The V gene's germline CDR1 is SGHNT and CDR2 YYREEE (reference sequence). The CDR3 sequence is 13 residues long. The CDR3 sequence: CASSREFQETQYF. The DNA for the CDR3 is TGTGCCAGCAGCCGAGAGTTTCAAGAGACCCAGTACTTC. Supplemented by reference TRBV5-4 and TRBJ2-5, the full variable domain reads ETGVTQSPTHLIKTRGQQVTLRCSSQSGHNTVSWYQQALGQGPQFIFQYYREEENGRGNFPPRFSGLQFPNYSSELNVNALELDDSALYLCASSREFQETQYFGPGTRLLVL.